The count of the clone carrying this T cell receptor beta chain is one. This specimen comes from a study of human T cells and chemical hapten exposure. Time point of the sample: patch test 3, about 24 weeks after DPC sensitization. Noted treatment: therapeutic diphenylcyclopropenone sensitization with weekly scalp DPC. The CDR3 has 14 amino acids. The germline V and J ends were trimmed by 1 base and 5 bases, with 11 bases remaining between them. Germline CDR1 is SGHRS and CDR2 is YFSETQ. TCRdb re-analysed the RACE reads in MiXCR, keeping a single row per CDR3 protein. The sample shows 100,000 to 120,000 distinct CDR3 sequences, less than 35% of them seen only once.

The TCR comes from a man aged 40-55 years with alopecia areata. Some clones in this sample may be carry-over from other donors' samples. Sequencing used whole blood, obtained in connection with sensitization to the hapten diphenylcyclopropenone (DPC). The genes are TRBV5-1 and TRBJ2-3, with a weak D call TRBD1 (5 bases). CDR3 sequence reads: CASSLTGSGDTQYF. DNA for the CDR3: TGCGCCAGCAGCTTGACAGGCAGTGGAGATACGCAGTATTTT.